The source of this T cell receptor beta chain is a study of control samples from healthy donors and cancer patients. The germline V gene encodes CDR1 SGDLS and CDR2 YYNGEE. The CDR3 sequence is 18 residues long. The J segment lost 1 base and the V segment lost 3 bases, leaving 14 bases of the junction unmatched. TCRdb's table, derived via immunoSEQ multiplex PCR, lists solely in-frame clones and lacks some. The sample has some 20,000 clones; approximately 89% are singletons. The rearrangement links TRBV9 to TRBJ2-5; 8 nucleotides match TRBD2. This TCR came from a man aged 55 to 70 with head and neck cancer. The sequencing sample was made of PBMCs. CDR3 amino acids: CASSEGASGGVGQETQYF. The CDR3, as DNA: TGTGCCAGCAGCGAGGGAGCATCGGGAGGGGTGGGCCAAGAGACCCAGTACTTC.